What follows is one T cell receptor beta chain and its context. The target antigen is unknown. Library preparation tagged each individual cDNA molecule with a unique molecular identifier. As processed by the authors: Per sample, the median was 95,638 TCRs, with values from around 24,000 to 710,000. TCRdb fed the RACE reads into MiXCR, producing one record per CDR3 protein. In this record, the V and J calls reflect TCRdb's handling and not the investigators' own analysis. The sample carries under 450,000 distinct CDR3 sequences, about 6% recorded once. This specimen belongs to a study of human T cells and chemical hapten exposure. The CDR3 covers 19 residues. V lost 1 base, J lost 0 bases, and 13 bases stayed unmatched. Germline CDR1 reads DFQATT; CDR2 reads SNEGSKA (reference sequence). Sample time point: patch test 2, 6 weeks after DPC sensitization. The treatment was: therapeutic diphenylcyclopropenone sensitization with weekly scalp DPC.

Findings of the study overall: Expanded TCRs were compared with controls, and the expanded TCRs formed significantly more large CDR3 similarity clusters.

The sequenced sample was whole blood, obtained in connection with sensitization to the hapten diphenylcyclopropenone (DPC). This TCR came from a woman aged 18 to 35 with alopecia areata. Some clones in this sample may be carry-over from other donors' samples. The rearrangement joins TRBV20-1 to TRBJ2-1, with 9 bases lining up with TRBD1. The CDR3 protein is CSARGMGQGSLSSYNEQFF. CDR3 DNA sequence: TGCAGTGCTAGAGGGATGGGACAGGGTTCCCTTAGCTCCTACAATGAGCAGTTCTTC.